This TCR beta chain was sequenced in a study of T cell clones after liver transplantation. Study as a whole: Until 12-24 months post-transplant, subjects got standard immunosuppression and no induction. Samples came pre-transplant, pre-randomization before withdrawal, and post-randomization after withdrawal ended. Study observations and caveats: In two subjects, few donor cells limited the measurable donor-reactive repertoire.

The method was immunoSEQ multiplex PCR; TCRdb's version includes in-frame clones alone and lacks a portion of them. Seen here are 20,000 to 25,000 clones, about 94% observed once, and the top ten hold 25%. CDR1 is SGDLS, CDR2 YYNGEE, per germline. The V segment lost 3 bases and the J segment 3 bases; nucleotides outside the gene matches: 10. The CDR3 loop spans 16 amino acids. To note about this clone: Antigen specificity is unknown.

The chain carries TRBV9 and TRBJ1-2, with TRBD1 matching 8 bases. The sequencing used CD8+ T cells from blood, collected about 26 months after liver transplant. The sequence came from a human patient who received a liver transplant. Some T cells could come from the graft donor. This CDR3 reads CASSAGPGTGDYGYTF. In nucleotides, the CDR3 is TGTGCCAGCAGCGCCGGACCCGGGACAGGTGACTATGGCTACACCTTC. The full variable domain, rest sourced from reference TRBV9 and TRBJ1-2, is DSGVTQTPKHLITATGQRVTLRCSPRSGDLSVYWYQQSLDQGLQFLIQYYNGEERAKGNILERFSAQQFPDLHSELNLSSLELGDSALYFCASSAGPGTGDYGYTFGSGTRLTVV.